This T cell receptor (beta chain) was captured in a study of shared T cell receptors in the human thymus. The CDR3 extends over 14 amino acids. The germline CDR1 and CDR2 sequences are SQVTM and ANQGSEA. The V segment lost 4 bases and the J segment 5 bases; nucleotides outside the gene matches: 9. Libraries were prepared by immunoSEQ multiplex PCR; TCRdb keeps only in-frame clonotypes and omits some of them. The table records 630,000 or so clones, more than 75% of them present only once. The same sample was also used in a study of human thymus T cells. As that study records: Usage of V and J genes appeared biased in thymic and blood repertoires.

This chain joins TRBV29-1 and TRBJ2-5; 8 bases map to TRBD2. This TCR derives from a boy younger than two with a congenital heart defect. Sample: thymocytes. The CDR3 here is CSVVAGKGEETQYF. CDR3 DNA: TGCAGCGTTGTAGCGGGAAAGGGGGAGGAGACCCAGTACTTC.